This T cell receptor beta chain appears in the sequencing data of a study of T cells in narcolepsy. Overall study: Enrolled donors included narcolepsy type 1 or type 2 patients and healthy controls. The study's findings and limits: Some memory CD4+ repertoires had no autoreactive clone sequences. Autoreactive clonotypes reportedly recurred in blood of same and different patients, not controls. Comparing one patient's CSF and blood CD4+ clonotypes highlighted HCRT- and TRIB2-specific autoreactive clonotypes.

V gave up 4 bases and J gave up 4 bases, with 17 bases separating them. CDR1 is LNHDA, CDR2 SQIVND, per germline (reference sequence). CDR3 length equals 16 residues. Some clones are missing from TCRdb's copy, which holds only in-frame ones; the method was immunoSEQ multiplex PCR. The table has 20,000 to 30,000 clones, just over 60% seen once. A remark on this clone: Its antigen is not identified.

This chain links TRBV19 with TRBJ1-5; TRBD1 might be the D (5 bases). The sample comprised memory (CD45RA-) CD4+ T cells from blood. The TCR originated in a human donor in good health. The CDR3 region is CASSRKLGALNQPQHF. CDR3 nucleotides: TGTGCCAGTAGTAGGAAACTTGGGGCACTAAATCAGCCCCAGCATTTT. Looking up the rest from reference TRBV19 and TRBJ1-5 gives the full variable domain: DGGITQSPKYLFRKEGQNVTLSCEQNLNHDAMYWYRQDPGQGLRLIYYSQIVNDFQKGDIAEGYSVSREKKESFPLTVTSAQKNPTAFYLCASSRKLGALNQPQHFGDGTRLSIL.